These T cell receptor beta chains were read from a single sample in a study of T cell changes during pregnancy in multiple sclerosis. Assay used: immunoSEQ multiplex PCR; TCRdb lists only in-frame clones, some missing. The profile shows about 39,000 clones, 75% to 95% of them singletons. Sequenced material: CD4+ T cells from peripheral blood mononuclear cells, taken after pregnancy. All receptors come from a female donor in good health, enrolled as a control in a pregnancy study. CDR3s include the opening cysteine and the closing phenylalanine or tryptophan. A D gene is named only where the DNA matches it firmly. Only part of the rows carry a size: once, few, many, or a class if the clone is expanded.

v_call: TRBV6-5
j_call: TRBJ2-5
clone_size: NA
d_call: TRBD2
cdr3_aa: CASRRAGLEKETQYF
cdr3_nt: TGTGCCAGCAGAAGAGCGGGACTAGAAAAAGAGACCCAGTACTTC

v_call: TRBV7-9
j_call: TRBJ1-5
clone_size: once
d_call: TRBD1
cdr3_aa: CASSVQGVGQPQHF
cdr3_nt: TGTGCCAGCAGCGTACAGGGGGTAGGGCAGCCCCAGCATTTT

v_call: TRBV18
j_call: TRBJ2-1
clone_size: NA
d_call: NA
cdr3_aa: CASSPGAGSAEQFF
cdr3_nt: TGTGCCAGCTCCCCAGGGGCAGGGTCAGCTGAGCAGTTCTTC

v_call: TRBV5-1
j_call: TRBJ2-2
clone_size: NA
d_call: TRBD1
cdr3_aa: CASSRDRGNTGELFF
cdr3_nt: TGCGCCAGCAGCCGAGACAGGGGAAACACCGGGGAGCTGTTTTTT

v_call: TRBV27
j_call: TRBJ1-4
clone_size: once
d_call: NA
cdr3_aa: CASSLTRQPNEKLFF
cdr3_nt: TGTGCCAGCAGTTTAACCAGGCAGCCTAATGAAAAACTGTTTTTT

v_call: TRBV2
j_call: TRBJ1-5
clone_size: NA
d_call: TRBD1
cdr3_aa: CASSTTGGDEWGNQPQHF
cdr3_nt: TGTGCCAGCAGTACGACAGGGGGGGACGAGTGGGGCAATCAGCCCCAGCATTTT

v_call: TRBV7-2
j_call: TRBJ2-5
clone_size: NA
d_call: NA
cdr3_aa: CASSLARGGEETQYF
cdr3_nt: TGTGCCAGCAGCTTAGCGCGAGGGGGAGAAGAGACCCAGTACTTC

v_call: TRBV5-5
j_call: TRBJ1-4
clone_size: NA
d_call: NA
cdr3_aa: CASSPPRNEKLFF
cdr3_nt: TGTGCCAGCAGTCCCCCCCGGAATGAAAAACTGTTTTTT

v_call: TRBV2
j_call: TRBJ1-4
clone_size: NA
d_call: NA
cdr3_aa: CASTRQTTNEKLFF
cdr3_nt: TGTGCCAGCACGAGACAGACGACTAATGAAAAACTGTTTTTT

v_call: TRBV9
j_call: TRBJ2-2
clone_size: few
d_call: TRBD2
cdr3_aa: CASSSRLAGGVGELFF
cdr3_nt: TGTGCCAGCAGCTCACGACTAGCGGGAGGGGTCGGGGAGCTGTTTTTT

v_call: TRBV27
j_call: TRBJ2-5
clone_size: NA
d_call: TRBD1
cdr3_aa: CASSSGQGEGETQYF
cdr3_nt: TGTGCCAGCAGTTCCGGACAGGGCGAGGGGGAGACCCAGTACTTC

v_call: TRBV6-1
j_call: TRBJ2-5
clone_size: NA
d_call: TRBD2
cdr3_aa: CASISREGRETQYF
cdr3_nt: TGTGCCAGCATATCGCGGGAGGGGCGCGAGACCCAGTACTTC

v_call: TRBV6-1
j_call: TRBJ1-2
clone_size: NA
d_call: TRBD1
cdr3_aa: CASSASQGAGGYTF
cdr3_nt: TGTGCCAGCAGTGCCTCACAGGGGGCTGGGGGCTACACCTTC

v_call: TRBV11-3
j_call: TRBJ2-1
clone_size: NA
d_call: TRBD2
cdr3_aa: CASSLGGGSYNEQFF
cdr3_nt: TGTGCCAGCAGCTTGGGCGGGGGATCCTACAATGAGCAGTTCTTC

v_call: TRBV10-3
j_call: TRBJ2-1
clone_size: NA
d_call: TRBD1
cdr3_aa: CAISEGTDSEQFF
cdr3_nt: TGTGCCATCAGTGAGGGGACAGATAGTGAGCAGTTCTTC

v_call: TRBV29-1
j_call: TRBJ2-7
clone_size: NA
d_call: TRBD1
cdr3_aa: CSGRDRGFDEQYF
cdr3_nt: TGCAGCGGCCGGGACAGGGGTTTCGACGAGCAGTACTTC

v_call: TRBV11-3
j_call: TRBJ1-1
clone_size: NA
d_call: TRBD1
cdr3_aa: CASSPGQGNTEAFF
cdr3_nt: TGTGCCAGCAGCCCCGGACAGGGTAACACTGAAGCTTTCTTT

v_call: TRBV30
j_call: TRBJ2-7
clone_size: NA
d_call: NA
cdr3_aa: CAWSGQVAYEQYF
cdr3_nt: TGTGCCTGGAGTGGTCAGGTGGCCTACGAGCAGTACTTC

v_call: TRBV7-8
j_call: TRBJ2-1
clone_size: NA
d_call: TRBD2
cdr3_aa: CASSPRLAGTLLRFF
cdr3_nt: TGTGCCAGCAGCCCAAGACTAGCGGGAACGCTTTTGAGGTTCTTC

v_call: TRBV7-9
j_call: TRBJ2-1
clone_size: NA
d_call: TRBD2
cdr3_aa: CASSETSGGKSSDEQFF
cdr3_nt: TGTGCCAGCAGCGAAACTAGCGGGGGGAAATCCAGCGATGAGCAGTTCTTC

v_call: TRBV15
j_call: TRBJ1-5
clone_size: NA
d_call: NA
cdr3_aa: CATSSPTSYYSNQPQHF
cdr3_nt: TGTGCCACCAGCAGTCCCACCTCTTACTATAGCAATCAGCCCCAGCATTTT

v_call: TRBV29-1
j_call: TRBJ1-1
clone_size: NA
d_call: NA
cdr3_aa: CSGLGGRGTEAFF
cdr3_nt: TGCAGCGGGTTGGGGGGACGAGGCACTGAAGCTTTCTTT

v_call: TRBV14
j_call: TRBJ2-7
clone_size: NA
d_call: NA
cdr3_aa: CASSSHYEQYF
cdr3_nt: TGTGCCAGCAGCTCCCACTACGAGCAGTACTTC

v_call: TRBV7-2
j_call: TRBJ2-3
clone_size: NA
d_call: NA
cdr3_aa: CASSLTRGGGVTQYF
cdr3_nt: TGTGCCAGCAGCTTAACCCGGGGAGGGGGAGTTACGCAGTATTTT

v_call: TRBV23-1
j_call: TRBJ2-7
clone_size: NA
d_call: NA
cdr3_aa: CASKVLAGFYEQYF
cdr3_nt: TGCGCCAGCAAGGTACTAGCCGGCTTCTACGAGCAGTACTTC

v_call: TRBV5-1
j_call: TRBJ2-1
clone_size: NA
d_call: TRBD2
cdr3_aa: CASSQNRGGADEQFF
cdr3_nt: TGCGCCAGCAGCCAAAACCGCGGGGGGGCGGATGAGCAGTTCTTC

v_call: TRBV6-1
j_call: TRBJ2-7
clone_size: NA
d_call: NA
cdr3_aa: CASSDLGRGYEQYF
cdr3_nt: TGTGCCAGCAGTGACTTAGGACGGGGGTACGAGCAGTACTTC

v_call: TRBV11-3
j_call: TRBJ1-1
clone_size: once
d_call: NA
cdr3_aa: CASSPGTRGTEAFF
cdr3_nt: TGTGCCAGCAGCCCGGGGACCAGGGGCACTGAAGCTTTCTTT

v_call: TRBV27
j_call: TRBJ2-5
clone_size: NA
d_call: TRBD2
cdr3_aa: CASRVGGLAGVGETQYF
cdr3_nt: TGTGCCAGCAGAGTGGGGGGACTAGCGGGAGTAGGGGAGACCCAGTACTTC

v_call: TRBV7-2
j_call: TRBJ2-5
clone_size: NA
d_call: TRBD2
cdr3_aa: CASSLGSGRRQETQYF
cdr3_nt: TGTGCCAGCAGCTTAGGGAGCGGGAGGAGGCAAGAGACCCAGTACTTC

v_call: TRBV28
j_call: TRBJ1-1
clone_size: NA
d_call: NA
cdr3_aa: CASVKGVRAEAFF
cdr3_nt: TGTGCCAGCGTAAAAGGGGTACGCGCTGAAGCTTTCTTT

v_call: TRBV9
j_call: TRBJ2-5
clone_size: NA
d_call: NA
cdr3_aa: CASSVAFTGETQYF
cdr3_nt: TGTGCCAGCAGCGTAGCTTTTACCGGGGAGACCCAGTACTTC

v_call: TRBV2
j_call: TRBJ2-7
clone_size: medium-sized
d_call: NA
cdr3_aa: CASSASGSYEQYF
cdr3_nt: TGTGCCAGCAGTGCTTCAGGGTCCTACGAGCAGTACTTC

v_call: TRBV28
j_call: TRBJ1-2
clone_size: NA
d_call: TRBD1
cdr3_aa: CASSSDRAGYTF
cdr3_nt: TGTGCCAGCAGTTCCGACAGGGCCGGCTACACCTTC

v_call: TRBV2
j_call: TRBJ2-5
clone_size: NA
d_call: NA
cdr3_aa: CASRQDLFSQETQYF
cdr3_nt: TGTGCCAGCAGGCAGGATCTTTTCAGCCAAGAGACCCAGTACTTC

v_call: TRBV5-5
j_call: TRBJ1-2
clone_size: few
d_call: TRBD1
cdr3_aa: CASSFTGADYGYTF
cdr3_nt: TGTGCCAGCAGCTTCACAGGGGCCGACTATGGCTACACATTC

v_call: TRBV5-5
j_call: TRBJ1-2
clone_size: NA
d_call: TRBD1
cdr3_aa: CASSLAIQPGQGNGYTF
cdr3_nt: TGTGCCAGCAGCTTGGCTATCCAACCGGGACAGGGGAACGGCTACACCTTC